This passage covers 11 T cell receptor beta chains from one sample sequenced in a study of identical twins. MiXCR, applied by TCRdb to the 5' RACE reads, yields one record per CDR3 protein. The repertoire has 200,000 or so distinct CDR3 sequences, 7.5% of them found once; the top ten carry 1.9%. This sample was also put to use in a study of yellow fever vaccine responses in identical twins.

Material for sequencing was memory (CD45RO+) T cells sorted from blood. These receptors came from a woman between 18 and 29 years old in good health.

The sample holds a few counts of this clonotype. V and J are TRBV11-3 and TRBJ1-2; TRBD1 might be the D (5 bases). Trimming pared 0 bases from V and 5 bases from J, leaving 7 bases between. CDR3 length: 13 amino acids. CDR1 and CDR2 (germline): SGHNT, YENEEA. The CDR3, as DNA: TGTGCCAGCAGCTTAGAAAGGGGTTATGGCTACACCTTC. Protein sequence: CASSLERGYGYTF.

V and J are TRBV7-2 and TRBJ2-5, with D unclear. The germline CDR1 and CDR2 sequences are SGHTA and FQGNSA. Trimming shortened V by 5 bases and J by 4 bases, and 14 bases separated the two germline ends. This CDR3 comprises 14 residues. In DNA form, the CDR3 reads TGTGCCAGCAGCCCCAACTCGGGCCGAGAGACCCAGTACTTC. Residues: CASSPNSGRETQYF.

In its sample, this clonotype was seen a few times. The V call is TRBV20-1, the J call TRBJ2-7; D is perhaps TRBD1 or TRBD2 (5 bases each). V was clipped by 6 bases and J by 3 bases, with 15 bases between them. CDR3 length: 13 amino acids. CDR1 and CDR2 (germline): DFQATT, SNEGSKA (reference sequence). This CDR3 reads CSARSGTNYEQYF. Here the CDR3 DNA reads TGCAGTGCGAGATCCGGGACCAACTACGAGCAGTACTTC.

This clonotype showed up just a few times. The chain combines TRBV20-1 with TRBJ2-5; the match to TRBD1 covers 7 bases. The CDR3 loop spans 14 amino acids. Germline V gene lookup returns CDR1 DFQATT and CDR2 SNEGSKA (reference sequence). Trimming removed 6 bases from V and 4 bases from J; junction bases left unmatched: 11. The CDR3 spells CSATSQGSSETQYF. For the CDR3, the DNA is TGCAGTGCCACTTCACAGGGGAGTTCAGAGACCCAGTACTTC.

The chain links TRBV11-1 to TRBJ2-3; TRBD2 matches 10 bases. CDR1 and CDR2 from the germline V gene are SGHAT and FQDESV (reference sequence). V lost 6 bases and J lost 5; bases outside the gene matches: 8. The CDR3 is 15 residues long. The CDR3 sequence: CASRRSGGAIDTQYF. The CDR3 nucleotides are TGTGCCAGCAGGCGGAGCGGGGGGGCCATAGATACGCAGTATTTT.

At least ten counts were recorded for this clonotype. The chain employs TRBV7-2 and TRBJ2-1, with 7 positions matching TRBD1. Germline CDR1 SGHTA, CDR2 FQGNSA. This CDR3 has 15 amino acids. With V trimmed by 0 bases and J by 3 bases, 2 bases remained unmatched. CDR3: CASSLAQGFYNEQFF. In DNA form, the CDR3 reads TGTGCCAGCAGCTTAGCACAGGGGTTCTACAATGAGCAGTTCTTC.

This chain joins TRBV28 and TRBJ2-7, with D possibly TRBD2 on 5 matching bases. The CDR3 length is 12 residues. The V gene lost 7 bases and the J gene lost 3 bases, with 10 bases spanning the gap. Germline V lookup: CDR1 MDHEN, CDR2 SYDVKM. Here the CDR3 reads CASISGNYEQYF. The CDR3 DNA sequence: TGTGCCAGCATTTCGGGAAACTACGAGCAGTACTTC.

The sample holds a few counts of this clonotype. The chain is built from TRBV4-3 and TRBJ2-3; D unclear. Germline V gene sequence: CDR1 LGHNA, CDR2 YSLEER. V was clipped by 0 bases and J by 0 bases, with 7 bases between them. CDR3 length: 15 residues. DNA of the CDR3: TGCGCCAGCAGCCAAGATTCGACTAGCACAGATACGCAGTATTTT. Amino acids: CASSQDSTSTDTQYF.

A few counts support this clonotype. The chain couples TRBV10-3 to TRBJ2-3; 8 nucleotides align to TRBD1. The junction had 4 bases not matched to a gene; V was cut back by 11 bases and J by 0 bases. The CDR3 extends over 13 amino acids. The germline CDR1 and CDR2 sequences are ENHRY and SYGVKD. CDR3 coding DNA: TGTGCCGTCAACAGGGGGAGCACAGATACGCAGTATTTT. It translates to CAVNRGSTDTQYF.

This clonotype was seen at least ten times. The chain uses TRBV6-4 and TRBJ2-3, with D perhaps assigned TRBD1 or TRBD2 (5 bases each). V dropped 2 bases and J dropped 4 bases, with 13 bases sitting between them. Germline V gene data show CDR1 as MRHNA and CDR2 as SNTAGT. The CDR3 totals 15 residues. The CDR3 region has the DNA TGTGCCAGCAGTGACAGGGGAGAAGGCCCAGATACGCAGTATTTT. This sequence encodes CASSDRGEGPDTQYF.

This clonotype was seen a handful of times. This chain links TRBV12-3 or TRBV12-4 with TRBJ1-1, with TRBD1 matching over 7 bases. V shed 6 bases and J 6 bases; nucleotides not matched to a gene: 4. This CDR3 comprises 12 residues. CDR3 bases: TGTGCCAGCAGGAGACAGGGTTCTGAAGCTTTCTTT. This sequence encodes CASRRQGSEAFF.